Below are 18 T cell receptor beta chains sequenced from a single sample in a study of blood T cell repertoires in COVID-19. Only in-frame clones appear in the TCRdb table, and some are missing; sequencing was by immunoSEQ multiplex PCR. The sample lists over 250,000 clones; 90% were seen once. The sequencing input was PBMCs or T cells enriched from blood (not recorded which). The origin of the receptors is a woman between 25 and 40 years old who had recovered from COVID-19.

The chain employs TRBV7-3 and TRBJ2-3, with 11 bases fitting TRBD2. CDR3 length equals 17 residues. Germline V gene sequence: CDR1 SGHTA, CDR2 FQGTGA. V trimming: 2 bases; J trimming: 0 bases; junction bases outside the gene matches: 4. CDR3: CASSLQRTSGSTDTQYF. The CDR3 DNA follows: TGTGCCAGCAGCTTACAGCGGACTAGCGGGAGCACAGATACGCAGTATTTT.

The chain carries TRBV7-9 and TRBJ2-5; 9 bases are a match to TRBD2. Germline CDR1 and CDR2: SEHNR and FQNEAQ (reference sequence). The ends lost 5 bases at V and 6 bases at J; junction bases unmatched: 16. CDR3 size: 17 residues. Written as DNA, the CDR3 is TGTGCCAGCAGCCTTTCGAGTGGTAGCGGGAGAGTGAAGACCCAGTACTTC. Protein sequence: CASSLSSGSGRVKTQYF.

The chain has TRBV7-9 and TRBJ1-6; 7 bases match TRBD1. The junction had 5 bases not matched to a gene; V was cut back by 5 bases and J by 4 bases. Germline V gene sequence: CDR1 SEHNR, CDR2 FQNEAQ (reference sequence). The CDR3 length is 15 residues. The DNA of the CDR3 is TGTGCCAGCAGCCCCCGGGACAGTTATAATTCACCCCTCCACTTT. Translating it yields CASSPRDSYNSPLHF.

V usage is TRBV29-1 and J usage is TRBJ2-1; D possibly corresponds to TRBD1 (5 bases). This CDR3 contains 15 residues. Trimming stripped 3 bases from V and 7 bases from J, with 19 bases between. Germline V gene lookup returns CDR1 SQVTM and CDR2 ANQGSEA. The CDR3 bases are TGCAGCGTTGACTGGGGCCAGGGATGGTATAATGAGCAGTTCTTC. Translation gives CSVDWGQGWYNEQFF.

The chain is built from TRBV6-5 and TRBJ1-2, with 9 nucleotides matching TRBD1. This CDR3 comprises 13 residues. CDR1 and CDR2 from the germline V gene are MNHEY and SVGAGI. The V and J ends lost 4 bases and 12 bases, in that order; junction bases with no gene match: 9. The CDR3 DNA reads TGTGCCAGCAGTTTGGGACAGGGAAGCGGGCACACCTTC. As protein: CASSLGQGSGHTF.

The chain is built from TRBV6-2 or TRBV6-3 and TRBJ2-2; a possible D gene is TRBD1 (8 bases). The CDR3 has 16 residues. The germline V gene encodes CDR1 MNHEY and CDR2 SVGEGT. V was trimmed by 5 bases and J by 4 bases, leaving 17 bases between them. The CDR3 loop is CASSRTGGGSTGELFF. In DNA form, the CDR3 reads TGTGCCAGCAGTCGAACAGGGGGGGGAAGCACCGGGGAGCTGTTTTTT.

V and J are TRBV28 and TRBJ2-1; 12 bases line up with TRBD2. Per the germline V gene, CDR1 is MDHEN and CDR2 is SYDVKM. This CDR3 is 15 amino acids long. The J segment lost 5 bases and the V segment lost 5 bases, leaving 4 bases of the junction unmatched. DNA for the CDR3: TGTGCCAGCAGTCCGGGACTAGCGGGTAACAATGAGCAGTTCTTC. It encodes CASSPGLAGNNEQFF.

CDR3 protein: CASFRQGNSPLHF. The CDR3 nucleotides read TGTGCCAGCTTCCGACAGGGCAATTCACCCCTCCACTTT. The rearrangement uses TRBV28 and TRBJ1-6; 7 nucleotides align to TRBD1. The CDR3 covers 13 residues. The V segment lost 8 bases and the J segment 7 bases; nucleotides outside the gene matches: 5. Germline-derived CDR1 and CDR2 are MDHEN and SYDVKM.

The chain links TRBV14 to TRBJ2-1; TRBD2 is a possible D gene (5 bases). The ends were cut back, 1 base at V and 0 bases at J, with 13 bases in the middle. The CDR3 is made up of 17 amino acids. CDR1 is SGHDN, CDR2 FVKESK, per germline. The CDR3 spells CASSQAPPAGSYNEQFF. Written as DNA, the CDR3 is TGTGCCAGCAGCCAAGCGCCCCCGGCGGGCTCCTACAATGAGCAGTTCTTC. The whole variable domain, remainder taken from reference TRBV14 and TRBJ2-1, is EAGVTQFPSHSVIEKGQTVTLRCDPISGHDNLYWYRRVMGKEIKFLLHFVKESKQDESGMPNNRFLAERTGGTYSTLKVQPAELEDSGVYFCASSQAPPAGSYNEQFFGPGTRLTVL.

The CDR3 DNA is TGTGCCAGCAGCTTAAAAAGGGGGCGGTGGAGCAATCAGCCCCAGCATTTT. Translating gives CASSLKRGRWSNQPQHF. V usage is TRBV13 and J usage is TRBJ1-5; 7 bases are shared with TRBD1. CDR1 and CDR2 (germline): PRHDT, FYEKMQ (reference sequence). This CDR3 comprises 17 residues. J lost 1 base, V lost 2 bases, and 8 bases had no gene match.

This chain uses TRBV3-1 (or the pseudogene TRBV3-2) with TRBJ2-1; 10 bases fit TRBD2. Germline lookup yields CDR1 LGHDT and CDR2 YNNKEL (reference sequence). V gave up 1 base and J gave up 10 bases; unmatched junction bases: 4. The CDR3 runs 14 residues. CDR3 loop: CASSQAPSGGEQFF. The CDR3 DNA is TGTGCCAGCAGCCAAGCCCCTAGCGGGGGCGAGCAGTTCTTC.

The rearrangement uses TRBV25-1 and TRBJ1-6, with D possibly TRBD1 on 5 matching bases. Trimming took 8 bases from V and 7 from J, leaving 12 bases between them. CDR3 size: 13 residues. Germline CDR1 reads MGHDK; CDR2 reads SYGVNS. CDR3: CASGGHSNSPLHF. CDR3 DNA: TGTGCCAGCGGCGGACACTCCAATTCACCCCTCCACTTT. Supplemented by reference TRBV25-1 and TRBJ1-6, the full variable domain reads EADIYQTPRYLVIGTGKKITLECSQTMGHDKMYWYQQDPGMELHLIHYSYGVNSTEKGDLSSESTVSRIRTEHFPLTLESARPSHTSQYLCASGGHSNSPLHFGNGTRLTVT.

The rearrangement uses TRBV7-8 and TRBJ1-1, with TRBD1 identical over 9 bases. Trimming removed 6 bases from V and 4 bases from J; junction bases left unmatched: 6. CDR3 length: 14 residues. From germline, CDR1 is SGHVS and CDR2 FQNEAQ. DNA for the CDR3: TGTGCCAGCAGACCTCGGACAGGGGCCACTGAAGCTTTCTTT. This sequence encodes CASRPRTGATEAFF.

V gene TRBV7-9 combines with J gene TRBJ2-1; tentative D call: TRBD2 (5 bases). The CDR3 loop spans 15 amino acids. Trimming shortened V by 5 bases and J by 5 bases, and 16 bases separated the two germline ends. From germline, CDR1 is SEHNR and CDR2 FQNEAQ (reference sequence). CDR3 sequence (DNA): TGTGCCAGCAGCCCGGGATCGTATCGCAACAATGAGCAGTTCTTC. As protein: CASSPGSYRNNEQFF. Full variable domain (remainder filled in from reference TRBV7-9 and TRBJ2-1): DTGVSQNPRHKITKRGQNVTFRCDPISEHNRLYWYRQTLGQGPEFLTYFQNEAQLEKSRLLSDRFSAERPKGSFSTLEIQRTEQGDSAMYLCASSPGSYRNNEQFFGPGTRLTVL.

On this clone: The sample carries other DNA sequences with the same CDR3. The V gene is TRBV19, the J gene TRBJ2-1, with TRBD2 identical over 7 bases. V gave up 4 bases and J gave up 5 bases; unmatched junction bases: 8. This CDR3 has 15 amino acids. The germline CDR1 and CDR2 sequences are LNHDA and SQIVND (reference sequence). This chain's CDR3 is CASSTPSGNNNEQFF. CDR3 in DNA: TGTGCCAGTAGTACCCCTAGCGGTAACAACAATGAGCAGTTCTTC.

This chain links TRBV4-2 with TRBJ1-6, with 10 nucleotides matching TRBD1. In germline, CDR1 is LGHNA, CDR2 YNFKEQ. J was trimmed by 10 bases and V by 4 bases; bases with no gene match: 7. The CDR3 spans 15 residues. The DNA for the CDR3 is TGTGCCAGCAGCCGCACGGACAGGGGGTTATCACCCCTCCACTTT. It translates to CASSRTDRGLSPLHF.

The CDR3 is CASSRRSQGTDTQYF. The DNA of the CDR3 is TGTGCCAGCAGTCGGAGGTCACAGGGAACAGATACGCAGTATTTT. The V and J genes are TRBV28 and TRBJ2-3; D is possibly TRBD1 (6 bases). The CDR3 length is 15 residues. Trimming pared 5 bases from V and 3 bases from J, leaving 15 bases between. Germline lookup yields CDR1 MDHEN and CDR2 SYDVKM.

The CDR3 spells CASSLQGSTEAFF. As DNA, the CDR3 is TGTGCCAGCAGCTTGCAGGGTTCCACTGAAGCTTTCTTT. The rearrangement links TRBV5-6 to TRBJ1-1, with D tentatively TRBD1 (5 bases). Per the germline V gene, CDR1 is SGHDT and CDR2 is YYEEEE. Deletions cut 1 base from V and 4 bases from J, with 8 bases between. The CDR3 has 13 residues.